These 10 T cell receptor beta chains share one sample of origin, sequenced in a study of cytomegalovirus exposure and HLA in healthy donors. Both 60 Vbeta primers and 13 Jbeta primers went into the PCR. The repertoire was sequenced with immunoSEQ multiplex PCR; TCRdb's copy has only in-frame clones and lacks some. The sample lists 100,000 to 150,000 clones, roughly four fifths occurring once. The sample consisted of PBMCs. The source of these receptors is a girl aged 2-10 years in good health and CMV-seronegative.

The chain links TRBV30 to TRBJ1-2; 10 bases agree with TRBD1. V was pared by 2 bases and J by 7 bases, with 7 bases of the junction left unmatched. The CDR3 has 14 amino acids. CDR1 and CDR2 from the germline V gene are GTSNPN and SVGIG (reference sequence). CDR3 sequence: CAWSRGTGVGGYTF. CDR3 in DNA: TGTGCCTGGAGTCGCGGGACAGGGGTTGGTGGCTACACCTTC.

The J gene is TRBJ1-4, the V gene TRBV5-5; D not certain. This CDR3 region has 12 residues. Between the trimmed V and J ends, which lost 3 bases and 6 bases, there was a span of 6 bases. The V gene's germline CDR1 is SGHKS and CDR2 YYEKEE (reference sequence). CDR3: CASSWEDEKLFF. CDR3 nucleotide sequence: TGTGCCAGCAGCTGGGAGGATGAAAAACTGTTTTTT. The variable domain in full, with the rest retrieved from reference TRBV5-5 and TRBJ1-4, is DAGVTQSPTHLIKTRGQQVTLRCSPISGHKSVSWYQQVLGQGPQFIFQYYEKEERGRGNFPDRFSARQFPNYSSELNVNALLLGDSALYLCASSWEDEKLFFGSGTQLSVL.

The rearrangement joins TRBV9 to TRBJ2-3, with 7 bases aligning to TRBD1. Germline-derived CDR1 and CDR2 are SGDLS and YYNGEE. The J segment lost 5 bases and the V segment lost 3 bases, leaving 6 bases of the junction unmatched. The CDR3 length is 14 residues. The CDR3, as DNA: TGTGCCAGCAGCGCGGGAACAGGGGTAGATACGCAGTATTTT. Its translation: CASSAGTGVDTQYF.

The J gene is TRBJ2-7, the V gene TRBV27; TRBD1 might be the D (5 bases). Germline V gene data show CDR1 as MNHEY and CDR2 as SMNVEV (reference sequence). V was pared by 3 bases and J by 5 bases, with 20 bases between. The CDR3 extends over 16 amino acids. CDR3 coding DNA: TGTGCCAGCAGTTTCTCTCCGATCCGGCAGGGTAACGAGCAGTACTTC. Translating it yields CASSFSPIRQGNEQYF.

The chain employs TRBV6-1 and TRBJ2-5; 9 nucleotides agree with TRBD1. This CDR3 is built from 13 residues. V trimming: 6 bases; J trimming: 3 bases; junction bases outside the gene matches: 2. Germline V gene lookup returns CDR1 MNHNS and CDR2 SASEGT. The DNA of the CDR3 is TGTGCCAGCAGATGGACAGGGGAAGAGACCCAGTACTTC. Translating it yields CASRWTGEETQYF.

On this clone: One end of the junction fails to match germline, which may point to a read error. CDR3 region: CASSPGVGANVLTF. DNA for the CDR3: TGTGCTAGCAGCCCAGGGGTCGGGGCCAACGTCCTGACTTTC. This sequence joins TRBV7-7 and TRBJ2-6; D might be TRBD1 (6 bases). Germline CDR1 SSHAT, CDR2 FNYEAQ (reference sequence). This CDR3 is 14 amino acids long.

The sample holds one count of this clone. This chain uses TRBV5-1 with TRBJ2-4; 9 bases agree with TRBD2. The CDR3 sequence is 17 residues long. Per germline, CDR1 SGHRS and CDR2 YFSETQ. Losses at the gene ends were 4 bases for V and 8 bases for J; bases not matched to a gene: 16. CDR3 amino acids: CASSPTTPASGMDIQYF. As DNA, the CDR3 is TGCGCCAGCAGCCCTACGACGCCGGCTAGCGGGATGGACATTCAGTACTTC.

The sample holds one count of this clone. The rearrangement joins TRBV7-2 to TRBJ2-3; no clear D gene. V shed 3 bases and J shed 0 bases, with 10 bases lying between them. CDR1 SGHTA and CDR2 FQGNSA come from the germline V gene. This CDR3 is 15 amino acids long. In DNA form, the CDR3 reads TGTGCCAGCAGCTTGGGCAGAGCTAGCACAGATACGCAGTATTTT. As protein: CASSLGRASTDTQYF.

This chain links TRBV29-1 with TRBJ2-7; 7 bases agree with TRBD1. V was clipped by 7 bases and J by 2 bases; unmatched bases: 8. The germline V gene encodes CDR1 SQVTM and CDR2 ANQGSEA. The CDR3 contains 13 residues. The DNA of the CDR3 is TGCAGCGCATACGGGACAGTACCCTACGAGCAGTACTTC. It encodes CSAYGTVPYEQYF.

This chain joins TRBV7-3 and TRBJ2-5; tentative D call: TRBD1 (5 bases). This CDR3 spans 14 amino acids. Germline assignment: CDR1 SGHTA and CDR2 FQGTGA. Trimming shortened V by 5 bases and J by 1 base, and 11 bases separated the two germline ends. The CDR3 region has the DNA TGTGCCAGCAGCCCCAATGGGGCCCAAGAGACCCAGTACTTC. As protein: CASSPNGAQETQYF.